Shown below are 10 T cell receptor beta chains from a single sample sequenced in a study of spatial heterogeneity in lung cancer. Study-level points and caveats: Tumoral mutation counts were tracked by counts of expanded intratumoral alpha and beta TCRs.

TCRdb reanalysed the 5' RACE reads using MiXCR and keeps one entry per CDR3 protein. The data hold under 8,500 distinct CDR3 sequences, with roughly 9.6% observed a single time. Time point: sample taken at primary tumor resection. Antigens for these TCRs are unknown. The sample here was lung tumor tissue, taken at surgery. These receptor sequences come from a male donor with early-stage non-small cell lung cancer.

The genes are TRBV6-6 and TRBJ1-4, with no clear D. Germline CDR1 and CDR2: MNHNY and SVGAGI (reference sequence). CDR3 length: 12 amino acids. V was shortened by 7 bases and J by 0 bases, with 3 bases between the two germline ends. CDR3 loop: CASMATNEKLFF. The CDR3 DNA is TGTGCCAGCATGGCAACTAATGAAAAACTGTTTTTT.

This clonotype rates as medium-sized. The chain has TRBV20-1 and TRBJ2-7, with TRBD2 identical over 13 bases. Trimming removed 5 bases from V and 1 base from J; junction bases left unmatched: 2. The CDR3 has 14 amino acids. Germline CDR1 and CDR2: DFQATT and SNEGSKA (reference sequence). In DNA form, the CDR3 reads TGCAGTGCTCGACTAGCGGGGGGATCCTACGAGCAGTACGTC. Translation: CSARLAGGSYEQYV.

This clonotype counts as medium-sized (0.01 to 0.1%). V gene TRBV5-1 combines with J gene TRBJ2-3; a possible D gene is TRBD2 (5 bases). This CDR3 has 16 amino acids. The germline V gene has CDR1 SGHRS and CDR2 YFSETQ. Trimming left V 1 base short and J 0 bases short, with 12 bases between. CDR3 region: CASSLNGRTSTDTQYF. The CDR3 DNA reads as TGCGCCAGCAGCTTGAATGGACGGACTAGCACAGATACGCAGTATTTT. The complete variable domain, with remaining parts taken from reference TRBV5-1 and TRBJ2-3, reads KAGVTQTPRYLIKTRGQQVTLSCSPISGHRSVSWYQQTPGQGLQFLFEYFSETQRNKGNFPGRFSGRQFSNSRSEMNVSTLELGDSALYLCASSLNGRTSTDTQYFGPGTRLTVL.

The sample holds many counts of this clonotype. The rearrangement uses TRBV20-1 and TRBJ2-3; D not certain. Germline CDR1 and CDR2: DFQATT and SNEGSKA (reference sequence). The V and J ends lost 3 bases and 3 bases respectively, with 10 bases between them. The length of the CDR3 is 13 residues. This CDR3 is CSAREQATDTQYF. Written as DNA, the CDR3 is TGCAGTGCTAGGGAGCAGGCAACAGATACGCAGTATTTT.

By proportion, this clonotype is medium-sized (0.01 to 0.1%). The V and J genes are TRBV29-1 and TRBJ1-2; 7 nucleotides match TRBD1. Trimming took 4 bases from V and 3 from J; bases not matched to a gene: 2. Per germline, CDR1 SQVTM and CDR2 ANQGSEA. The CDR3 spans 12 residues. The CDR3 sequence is CSVGDRDYGYTF. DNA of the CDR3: TGCAGCGTTGGTGACAGGGACTATGGCTACACCTTC. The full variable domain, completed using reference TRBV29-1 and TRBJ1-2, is SAVISQKPSRDICQRGTSLTIQCQVDSQVTMMFWYRQQPGQSLTLIATANQGSEATYESGFVIDKFPISRPNLTFSTLTVSNMSPEDSSIYLCSVGDRDYGYTFGSGTRLTVV.

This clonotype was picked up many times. CDR3 sequence (DNA): TGTGCCAGCAGCCATAGAGTTGGGGTTAAGCAGTTCTTC. It encodes CASSHRVGVKQFF. The chain joins TRBV3-1 to TRBJ2-1; D remains ambiguous. Germline lookup yields CDR1 LGHDT and CDR2 YNNKEL (reference sequence). The V gene lost 3 bases and the J gene lost 11 bases, with 14 bases spanning the gap. This CDR3 has 13 residues.

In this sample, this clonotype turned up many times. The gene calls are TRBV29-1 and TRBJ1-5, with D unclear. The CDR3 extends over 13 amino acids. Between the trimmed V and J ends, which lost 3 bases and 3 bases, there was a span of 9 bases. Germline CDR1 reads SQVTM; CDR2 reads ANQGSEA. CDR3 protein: CSVEAGFNQPQHF. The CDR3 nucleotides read TGCAGCGTTGAGGCAGGTTTCAATCAGCCCCAGCATTTT.

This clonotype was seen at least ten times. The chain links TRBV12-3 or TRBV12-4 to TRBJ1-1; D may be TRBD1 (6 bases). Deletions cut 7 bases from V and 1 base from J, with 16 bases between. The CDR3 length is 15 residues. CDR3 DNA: TGTGCCAGCACACTAACAGGGTTTGCGAACACTGAAGCTTTCTTT. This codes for CASTLTGFANTEAFF.

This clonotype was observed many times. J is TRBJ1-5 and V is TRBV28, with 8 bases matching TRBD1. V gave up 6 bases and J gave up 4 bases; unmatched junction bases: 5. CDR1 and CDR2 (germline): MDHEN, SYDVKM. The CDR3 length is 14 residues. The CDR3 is CASRGQAQNQPQHF. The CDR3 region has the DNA TGTGCCAGCAGGGGACAGGCTCAGAATCAGCCCCAGCATTTT.

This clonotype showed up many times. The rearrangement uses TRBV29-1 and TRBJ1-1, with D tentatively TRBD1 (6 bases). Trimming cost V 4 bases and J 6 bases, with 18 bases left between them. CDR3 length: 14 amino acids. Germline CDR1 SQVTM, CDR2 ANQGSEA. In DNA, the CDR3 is TGCAGCGTTGTAGAAGGGGGACCTCCTCCTGAAGCTTTCTTT. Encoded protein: CSVVEGGPPPEAFF.